This T cell receptor (beta chain) was profiled in a study of radiotherapy plus CTLA-4 blockade in lung cancer. Study-level information: Objective response was observed in around a sixth of patients, and disease control in just over 30%. Study results and limitations: Researchers report tumor-derived TCR clones expanding in blood after radiotherapy plus ipilimumab. Response, reportedly, was best predicted by interferon-beta along with early blood T cell clone dynamics.

Germline CDR1 is LNHDA and CDR2 is SQIVND (reference sequence). This CDR3 is 15 amino acids long. Trimming pared 2 bases from V and 4 bases from J, leaving 11 bases between. As for this clone: Its specificity is unknown.

Sequencing used immunoSEQ multiplex PCR; TCRdb keeps in-frame clones, though not all of them. The table shows approximately 80,000 clones, with 84% occurring only once. The V gene is TRBV19, the J gene TRBJ2-2; the D gene is possibly TRBD2 (6 bases). This TCR was sampled from a human donor with non-small cell lung cancer who had stable disease on radiotherapy plus ipilimumab. The source was peripheral blood, collected from a patient treated with radiotherapy plus ipilimumab. CDR3 loop: CASSITGVGTGELFF. The CDR3 nucleotides are TGTGCCAGTAGTATAACGGGGGTAGGCACCGGGGAGCTGTTTTTT. The full variable domain, completed using reference TRBV19 and TRBJ2-2, is DGGITQSPKYLFRKEGQNVTLSCEQNLNHDAMYWYRQDPGQGLRLIYYSQIVNDFQKGDIAEGYSVSREKKESFPLTVTSAQKNPTAFYLCASSITGVGTGELFFGEGSRLTVL.